One and the same sample provided the 10 T cell receptor beta chains below, sequenced in a study of spatial heterogeneity in lung cancer. The time point is: blood at routine non-recurrence follow-up after resection. TCRdb re-analysed the 5' RACE reads in MiXCR, keeping a single row per CDR3 protein. The table includes around 100,000 distinct CDR3 sequences, under 14% detected once. The sequencing here drew on PBMCs, taken at follow-up. Source of these receptors: a female donor with early-stage non-small cell lung cancer.

The chain links TRBV5-1 to TRBJ2-1; weak D call: TRBD2 (5 bases). CDR1 and CDR2 (germline): SGHRS, YFSETQ. The CDR3 contains 12 residues. V dropped 5 bases and J dropped 6 bases, with 9 bases sitting between them. CDR3 sequence: CASSGGGNEQFF. CDR3 coding DNA: TGCGCCAGCAGTGGAGGTGGCAATGAGCAGTTCTTC.

The sample holds a few counts of this clonotype. The chain employs TRBV5-6 and TRBJ1-6; 7 nucleotides line up with TRBD1. The CDR3 extends over 14 amino acids. Germline V CDR1 and CDR2: SGHDT, YYEEEE. V lost 4 bases and J lost 10; bases outside the gene matches: 8. CDR3 coding DNA: TGTGCCAGCAGCCGTATCCAGGGGGGGTCACCCCTCCACTTT. Amino acid sequence: CASSRIQGGSPLHF.

This clonotype appeared many times. The chain couples TRBV18 to TRBJ1-5, with a tentative D call TRBD1 (5 bases). The V end lost 2 bases, the J end lost 0 bases, and 5 bases lay between the germline ends. The CDR3 spans 14 residues. The V gene's germline CDR1 is KGHSH and CDR2 LQKENI. The chain's CDR3 is CASSPRGSNQPQHF. The DNA of the CDR3 is TGTGCCAGCTCACCAAGGGGTAGCAATCAGCCCCAGCATTTT.

This clonotype was observed a few times. The V call is TRBV20-1, the J call TRBJ1-5; 7 bases are a match to TRBD1. The CDR3 has 13 amino acids. Germline V gene lookup returns CDR1 DFQATT and CDR2 SNEGSKA (reference sequence). The J segment lost 6 bases and the V segment lost 6 bases, leaving 8 bases of the junction unmatched. The CDR3 DNA reads as TGCAGTGCCAGACCGCAGGGGGGTCAGCCCCAGCATTTT. Translation gives CSARPQGGQPQHF.

The table lists this clonotype with a few counts. The chain uses TRBV20-1 and TRBJ2-3; D is perhaps TRBD1 (5 bases). Per germline, CDR1 DFQATT and CDR2 SNEGSKA (reference sequence). This CDR3 comprises 17 residues. The V gene lost 0 bases and the J gene lost 1 base, with 17 bases spanning the gap. CDR3 region: CSARDLGVGLRTDTQYF. CDR3 nucleotide sequence: TGCAGTGCTAGAGATCTAGGGGTAGGCCTACGCACAGATACGCAGTATTTT.

The V and J genes are TRBV7-2 and TRBJ2-5; 7 nucleotides align to TRBD2. CDR1 and CDR2 from the germline V gene are SGHTA and FQGNSA. J was trimmed by 4 bases and V by 0 bases; bases with no gene match: 2. The CDR3 sequence is 14 residues long. The CDR3 region is CASSLAGGGETQYF. The CDR3 bases are TGTGCCAGCAGCTTAGCGGGCGGGGGAGAGACCCAGTACTTC.

This clonotype was observed a handful of times. The chain uses TRBV3-1 and TRBJ2-2; 9 bases agree with TRBD1. Germline V gene sequence: CDR1 LGHDT, CDR2 YNNKEL (reference sequence). This CDR3 has 16 amino acids. With V trimmed by 2 bases and J by 6 bases, 7 bases remained unmatched. The CDR3 sequence is CASSQPQGAWAGELFF. The CDR3 coding sequence is TGTGCCAGCAGCCAACCACAGGGGGCCTGGGCCGGGGAGCTGTTTTTT.

As concerns this clonotype: This could be a read error, since a much larger clone is one nucleotide away. V usage is TRBV6-6 and J usage is TRBJ2-7; D may be TRBD2 (5 bases). CDR1 is MNHNY, CDR2 SVGAGI, per germline (reference sequence). The CDR3 totals 14 residues. V lost 10 bases and J 5 bases, leaving 21 bases between the germline ends. This chain's CDR3 is CATKRSARSHEQYF. The CDR3 nucleotides read TGTGCCACCAAGCGGTCAGCGCGTTCCCACGAGCAGTACTTC.

This clonotype was counted a few times. The rearrangement uses TRBV7-2 and TRBJ2-3; D unresolved. CDR3 length: 15 residues. V lost 1 base and J lost 0, with 8 bases in between. CDR1 is SGHTA and CDR2 is FQGNSA in the germline V gene. CDR3 coding DNA: TGTGCCAGCAGCTTAGGGGTCGGTAGCACAGATACGCAGTATTTT. It is translated as CASSLGVGSTDTQYF. The variable domain in full, with the rest retrieved from reference TRBV7-2 and TRBJ2-3, is GAGVSQSPSNKVTEKGKDVELRCDPISGHTALYWYRQSLGQGLEFLIYFQGNSAPDKSGLPSDRFSAERTGGSVSTLTIQRTQQEDSAVYLCASSLGVGSTDTQYFGPGTRLTVL.

V usage is TRBV7-8 and J usage is TRBJ1-1, with D perhaps TRBD1 (5 bases). This CDR3 is 16 amino acids long. The V gene lost 2 bases and the J gene lost 0 bases, with 13 bases spanning the gap. Germline assignment: CDR1 SGHVS and CDR2 FQNEAQ. The CDR3, as DNA: TGTGCCAGCAGCTTACAAGGACATAGCATGAACACTGAAGCTTTCTTT. It yields the protein CASSLQGHSMNTEAFF.